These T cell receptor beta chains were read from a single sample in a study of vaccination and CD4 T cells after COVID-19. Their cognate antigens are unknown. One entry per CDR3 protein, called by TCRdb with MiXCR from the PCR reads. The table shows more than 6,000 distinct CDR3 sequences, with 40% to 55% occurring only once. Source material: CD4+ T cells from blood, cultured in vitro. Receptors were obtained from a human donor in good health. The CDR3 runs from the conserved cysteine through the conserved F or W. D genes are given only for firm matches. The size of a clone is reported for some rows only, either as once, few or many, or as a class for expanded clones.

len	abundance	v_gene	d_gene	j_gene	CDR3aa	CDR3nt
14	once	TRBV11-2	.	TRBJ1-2	CASSLVLDPYGYTF	TGTGCCAGCAGCTTAGTTTTGGATCCCTATGGCTACACCTTC
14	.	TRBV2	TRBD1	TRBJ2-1	CASRGDSLYNEQFF	TGTGCCAGCAGGGGGGACAGTCTGTACAATGAGCAGTTCTTC
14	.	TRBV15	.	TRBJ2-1	CATSRDEVALEQFF	TGTGCCACCAGCAGAGATGAGGTAGCCCTGGAGCAGTTCTTC
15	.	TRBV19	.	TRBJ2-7	CASSRTLRSSYEQYF	TGTGCCAGTAGTCGGACCTTAAGGAGCTCCTACGAGCAGTACTTC
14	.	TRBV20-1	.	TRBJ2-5	CSARDQGFGETQYF	TGCAGTGCTAGAGATCAGGGGTTTGGGGAGACCCAGTACTTC
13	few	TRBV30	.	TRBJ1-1	CAWSLTRGTEAFF	TGTGCCTGGAGCCTGACACGGGGAACTGAAGCTTTCTTT
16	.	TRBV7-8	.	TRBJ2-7	CASSLRTGGALGEQYF	TGTGCCAGCAGCTTACGCACCGGCGGGGCCCTGGGGGAGCAGTACTTC
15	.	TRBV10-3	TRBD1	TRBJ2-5	CAIKPGQGFQETQYF	TGTGCCATTAAACCGGGACAGGGTTTCCAAGAGACCCAGTACTTC
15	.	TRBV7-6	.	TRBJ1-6	CASSPTAGSQSPLHF	TGTGCCAGCAGCCCTACGGCAGGGTCGCAGTCACCCCTCCACTTT
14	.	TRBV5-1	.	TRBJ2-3	CASRSGYLADTQYF	TGCGCCAGCCGTTCAGGGTATCTAGCAGATACGCAGTATTTT
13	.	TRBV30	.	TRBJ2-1	CAWSEANYNEQFF	TGTGCCTGGAGTGAGGCCAACTACAATGAGCAGTTCTTC
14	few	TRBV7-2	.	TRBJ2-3	CASSLGRGLDTQYF	TGTGCCAGCAGCTTAGGGCGCGGGCTGGATACGCAGTATTTT
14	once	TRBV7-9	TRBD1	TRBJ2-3	CASSPGQPGDTQYF	TGTGCCAGCAGCCCGGGACAGCCGGGAGATACGCAGTATTTT
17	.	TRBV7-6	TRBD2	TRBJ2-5	CASSRAGTSGRQETQYF	TGTGCCAGCAGCCGAGCCGGGACTAGCGGGAGACAAGAGACCCAGTACTTC
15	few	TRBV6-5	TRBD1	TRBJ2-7	CASSYGQDRVYEQYF	TGTGCCAGCAGTTACGGTCAGGACAGGGTCTACGAGCAGTACTTC
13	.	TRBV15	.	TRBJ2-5	CATGRGTGASQYF	TGTGCCACCGGAAGGGGAACCGGGGCGTCCCAGTACTTC
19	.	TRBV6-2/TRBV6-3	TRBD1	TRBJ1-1	CASRPRDRELFNRGTEAFF	TGTGCCAGCAGACCGAGGGACAGAGAACTATTCAACAGGGGCACTGAAGCTTTCTTT
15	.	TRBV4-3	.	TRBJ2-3	CASSQQSGGTDTQYF	TGCGCCAGCAGCCAACAAAGCGGAGGCACAGATACGCAGTATTTT
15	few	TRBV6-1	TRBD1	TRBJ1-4	CASSTGDRGREKLFF	TGTGCCAGCAGCACCGGGGACAGGGGGAGGGAAAAACTGTTTTTT
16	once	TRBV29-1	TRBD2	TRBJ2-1	CSAGTSGGARGNEQFF	TGCAGCGCCGGGACTAGCGGGGGGGCCAGGGGCAATGAGCAGTTCTTC
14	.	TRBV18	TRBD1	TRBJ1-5	CASSPNRGLEPQHF	TGTGCCAGCTCACCAAACAGGGGGCTGGAGCCCCAGCATTTT
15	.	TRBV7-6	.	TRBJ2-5	CASSQRLGPQETQYF	TGTGCCAGCAGTCAACGTTTAGGGCCCCAAGAGACCCAGTACTTC
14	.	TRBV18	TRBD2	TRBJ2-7	CASSPPGLGNEQYF	TGTGCCAGCTCACCACCGGGACTAGGGAACGAGCAGTACTTC
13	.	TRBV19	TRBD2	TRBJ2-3	CASSTGGADTQYF	TGTGCCAGTAGTACGGGAGGGGCAGATACGCAGTATTTT
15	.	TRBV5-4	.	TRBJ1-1	CASSSPTSGKTEAFF	TGTGCCAGCAGCTCACCGACATCGGGAAAAACTGAAGCTTTCTTT
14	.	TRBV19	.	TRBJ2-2	CASSPVFRGGELFF	TGTGCCAGTAGCCCAGTTTTTCGAGGCGGGGAGCTGTTTTTT
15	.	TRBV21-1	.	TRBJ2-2	CASSKRASFAGELFF	TGTGCCAGCAGCAAACGGGCCAGCTTCGCCGGGGAGCTGTTTTTT
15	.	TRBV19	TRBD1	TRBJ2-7	CASSIRGQGAREQYF	TGTGCCAGTAGTATACGTGGACAGGGGGCGCGTGAGCAGTACTTC
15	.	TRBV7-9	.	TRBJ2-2	CASSLRGSGTGELFF	TGTGCCAGCAGCTTACGCGGGTCGGGTACCGGGGAGCTGTTTTTT
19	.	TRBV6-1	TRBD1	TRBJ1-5	CASSARHQGQALPNQPQHF	TGTGCCAGCAGTGCCAGACACCAGGGACAGGCGCTGCCTAATCAGCCCCAGCATTTT
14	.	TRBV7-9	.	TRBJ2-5	CASTDGHPQETQYF	TGTGCCAGCACCGACGGCCACCCCCAAGAGACCCAGTACTTC
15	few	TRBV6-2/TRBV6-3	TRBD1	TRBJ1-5	CASSADRAINQPQHF	TGTGCCAGCAGCGCCGACAGGGCTATCAATCAGCCCCAGCATTTT
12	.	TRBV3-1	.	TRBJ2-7	CASSQVAYEQYF	TGTGCCAGCAGCCAAGTAGCCTACGAGCAGTACTTC
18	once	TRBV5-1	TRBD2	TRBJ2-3	CASSFPIRRGGLTDTQYF	TGCGCCAGCAGCTTTCCCATTAGGCGGGGGGGCCTCACAGATACGCAGTATTTT
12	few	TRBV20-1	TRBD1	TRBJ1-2	CSASGQNYGYTF	TGCAGTGCTTCGGGACAGAACTATGGCTACACCTTC
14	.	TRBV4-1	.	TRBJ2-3	CASSQAPLVDTQYF	TGCGCCAGCAGCCAAGCCCCCTTGGTGGATACGCAGTATTTT
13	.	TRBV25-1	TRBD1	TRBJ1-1	CASRLTGDTEAFF	TGTGCCAGCAGGTTAACAGGGGACACTGAAGCTTTCTTT
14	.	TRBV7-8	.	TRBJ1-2	CASSLRSSNYGYTF	TGTGCCAGCAGCTTACGCAGCTCTAACTATGGCTACACCTTC
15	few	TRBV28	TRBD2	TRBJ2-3	CASSTTSGGGGTQYF	TGTGCCAGCAGCACAACTAGCGGGGGCGGGGGTACGCAGTATTTT
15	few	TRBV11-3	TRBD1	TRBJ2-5	CASSLGGGASETQYF	TGTGCCAGCAGCTTAGGAGGGGGCGCCTCAGAGACCCAGTACTTC
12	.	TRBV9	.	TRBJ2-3	CASSPHTDTQYF	TGTGCCAGCAGCCCCCACACAGATACGCAGTATTTT
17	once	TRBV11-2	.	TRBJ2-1	CASSSLGGRVQGNEQFF	TGTGCCAGCAGCTCATTGGGAGGGAGAGTACAGGGCAATGAGCAGTTCTTC
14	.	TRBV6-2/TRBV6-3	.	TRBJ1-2	CASSFTPPSYGYTF	TGTGCCAGCAGTTTTACCCCTCCCTCCTATGGCTACACCTTC